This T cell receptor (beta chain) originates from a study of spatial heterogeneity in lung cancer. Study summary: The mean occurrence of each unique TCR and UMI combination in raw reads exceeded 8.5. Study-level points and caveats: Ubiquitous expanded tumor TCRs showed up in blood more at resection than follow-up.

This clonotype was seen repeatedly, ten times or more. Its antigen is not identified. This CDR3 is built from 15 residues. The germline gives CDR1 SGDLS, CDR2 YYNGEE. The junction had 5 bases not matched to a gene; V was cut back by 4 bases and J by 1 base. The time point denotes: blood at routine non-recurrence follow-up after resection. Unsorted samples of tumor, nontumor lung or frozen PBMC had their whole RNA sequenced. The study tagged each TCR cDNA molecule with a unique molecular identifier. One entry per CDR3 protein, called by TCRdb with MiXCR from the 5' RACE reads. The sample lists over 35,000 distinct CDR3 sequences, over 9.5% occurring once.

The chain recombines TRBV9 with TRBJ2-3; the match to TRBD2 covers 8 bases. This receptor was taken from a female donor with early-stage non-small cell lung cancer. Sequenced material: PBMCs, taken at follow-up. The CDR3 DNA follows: TGTGCCAGCAGCAACGGGCGGGGGGGCACAGATACGCAGTATTTT. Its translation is CASSNGRGGTDTQYF.